The clone carrying this T cell receptor beta chain was counted many times. The antigen is not known. The sample is drawn from a study of T cells in Graves' hyperthyroidism and ophthalmopathy. Regarding the study as a whole: Separating ophthalmopathy from stable hyperthyroidism was achieved by a 13 V-J model. Appearing also in blood were most of the thyroid clonotypes expanded above 0.001.

The germline CDR1 and CDR2 sequences are SGHTA and FQGNSA. The CDR3 has 14 residues. Trimming took 3 bases from V and 5 from J, leaving 13 bases between them. From RNA transcripts, TCR beta CDR3 regions were amplified. The TCR CDR3 first-round RT-PCR relied on the HTBI primer set. TCRdb fed the multiplex PCR reads into MiXCR, producing one record per CDR3 protein. The sample lists around 600,000 distinct CDR3 sequences; 40% to 55% were seen once. Uncontrolled infection, other autoimmune disease, pregnancy or lactation led to exclusion. In making diagnoses, clinical symptoms, serum thyroxine and TRAb, thyroid ultrasound and orbital computed tomography were all used.

What was sequenced was peripheral blood or thyroid tissue (not recorded which). The V call is TRBV7-2, the J call TRBJ1-2, with D maybe TRBD1 (5 bases). The clonotype comes from an adult man with Graves' disease, either hyperthyroidism or ophthalmopathy (not recorded which). This CDR3 is CASSLGSGPYGYTF. CDR3 in DNA: TGTGCCAGCAGCTTGGGTTCGGGACCATATGGCTACACCTTC.